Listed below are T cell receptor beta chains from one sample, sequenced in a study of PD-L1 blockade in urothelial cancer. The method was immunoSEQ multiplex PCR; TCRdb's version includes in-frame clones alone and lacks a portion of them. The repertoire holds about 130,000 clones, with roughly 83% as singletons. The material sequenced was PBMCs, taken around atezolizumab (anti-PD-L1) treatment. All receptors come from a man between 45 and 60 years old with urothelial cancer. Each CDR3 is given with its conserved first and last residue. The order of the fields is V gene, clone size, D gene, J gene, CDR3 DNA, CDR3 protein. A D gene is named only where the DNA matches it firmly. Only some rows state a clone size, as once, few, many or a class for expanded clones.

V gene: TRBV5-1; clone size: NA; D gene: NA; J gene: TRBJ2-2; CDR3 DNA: TGCGCCAGCAGCTTGTACGGGGAGCTGTTTTTT; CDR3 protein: CASSLYGELFF
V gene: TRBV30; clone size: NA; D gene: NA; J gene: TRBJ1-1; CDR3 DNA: TGTGCCTGGGAAGAGACAGGTCTTCACACTGAAGCTTTCTTT; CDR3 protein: CAWEETGLHTEAFF
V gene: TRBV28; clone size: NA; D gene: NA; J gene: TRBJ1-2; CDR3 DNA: TGTGCCAGCAGCTCCAGGGTTGGCTACACCTTC; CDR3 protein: CASSSRVGYTF
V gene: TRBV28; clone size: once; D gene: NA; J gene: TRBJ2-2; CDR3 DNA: TGTGCCAGCAGTATACGGGAGTGGTATGCCGGGGAGCTGTTTTTT; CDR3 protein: CASSIREWYAGELFF
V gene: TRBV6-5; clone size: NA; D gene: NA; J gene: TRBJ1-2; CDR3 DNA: TGTGCCAGCAGCTTACAGGTTAACTATGGCTACACCTTC; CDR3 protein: CASSLQVNYGYTF
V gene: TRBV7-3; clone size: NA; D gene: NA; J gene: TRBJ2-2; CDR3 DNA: TGTGCCAGCAGCTTAGAGGGCCCCGGGGAGCTGTTTTTT; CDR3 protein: CASSLEGPGELFF
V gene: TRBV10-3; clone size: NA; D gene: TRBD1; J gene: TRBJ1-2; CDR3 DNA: TGTGCCATCTCTGGACAGGCTAACTATGGCTACACCTTC; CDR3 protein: CAISGQANYGYTF
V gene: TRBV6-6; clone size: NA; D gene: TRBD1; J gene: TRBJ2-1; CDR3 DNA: TGTGCCAGCAGATCCCCCGGGACAGGGGTTAATGAGCAGTTCTTC; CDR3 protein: CASRSPGTGVNEQFF
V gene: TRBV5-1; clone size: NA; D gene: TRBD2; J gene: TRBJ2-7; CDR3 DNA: TGCGCCAGCAGGCCGAATTTAGCGGGAGGCTACGAGCAGTACTTC; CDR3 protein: CASRPNLAGGYEQYF
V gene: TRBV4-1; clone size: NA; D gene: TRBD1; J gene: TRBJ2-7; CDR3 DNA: TGCGCCAGCAGCCAAACTCCGGGACAGGTGTACGAGCAGTACTTC; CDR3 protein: CASSQTPGQVYEQYF
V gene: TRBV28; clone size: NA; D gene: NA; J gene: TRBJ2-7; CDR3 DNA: TGTGCCAGCAGGACAGCAAACTCCTACGAGCAGTACTTC; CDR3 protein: CASRTANSYEQYF
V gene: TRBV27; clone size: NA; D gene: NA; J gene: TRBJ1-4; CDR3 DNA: TGTGCCAGCACCGACACGGGAGTGGGTGAAAAACTGTTTTTT; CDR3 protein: CASTDTGVGEKLFF
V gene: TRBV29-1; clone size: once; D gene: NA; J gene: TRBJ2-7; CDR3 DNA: TGCAGCGCGCGGGACGGCGTGGACTACGAGCAGTACTTC; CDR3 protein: CSARDGVDYEQYF
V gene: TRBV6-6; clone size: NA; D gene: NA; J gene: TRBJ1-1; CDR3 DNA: TGTGCCAGCAGTTACCCGGACAGGAACACTGAAGCTTTCTTT; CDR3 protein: CASSYPDRNTEAFF
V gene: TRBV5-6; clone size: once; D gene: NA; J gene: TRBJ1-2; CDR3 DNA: TGTGCCAGCGGTACACAGAATAACTATGGCTACACCTTC; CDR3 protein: CASGTQNNYGYTF
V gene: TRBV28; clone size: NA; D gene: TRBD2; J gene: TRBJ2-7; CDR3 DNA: TGTGCCAGCAGTTTCCCAGCCGGGACTAGCGGCTACGAGCAGTACTTC; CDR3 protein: CASSFPAGTSGYEQYF
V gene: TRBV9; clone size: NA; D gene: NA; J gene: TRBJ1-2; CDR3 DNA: TGTGCCAGCAGCGCAAATCCGCGGGACTCTGGCTACACCTTC; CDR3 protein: CASSANPRDSGYTF
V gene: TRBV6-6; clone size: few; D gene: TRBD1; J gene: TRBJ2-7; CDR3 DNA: TGTGCCAGCAGTTCCGACAGGGCCCTCTACGAGCAGTACTTC; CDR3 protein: CASSSDRALYEQYF
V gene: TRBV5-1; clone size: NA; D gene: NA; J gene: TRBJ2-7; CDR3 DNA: TGCGCCAGCAGCTTGGGGGGGGACTCCTACGAGCAGTACTTC; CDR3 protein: CASSLGGDSYEQYF
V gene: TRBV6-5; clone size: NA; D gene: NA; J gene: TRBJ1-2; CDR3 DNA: TGTGCCAGCAGTGGGGGGGTGGGTGGTACGAGCTACACCTTC; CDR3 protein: CASSGGVGGTSYTF
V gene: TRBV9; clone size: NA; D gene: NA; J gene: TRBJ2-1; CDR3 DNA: TGTGCCAGCAGCGTAGTCGGAGGGAGGGGGGGTGAGCAGTTCTTC; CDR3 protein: CASSVVGGRGGEQFF